The 21 T cell receptor beta chains given below trace back to one sample, sequenced in a study of blood T cell repertoires in COVID-19. Assay: immunoSEQ multiplex PCR; the TCRdb copy retains only in-frame clones and omits some. Of 65,000 to 80,000 clones in the sample, roughly 80% were seen once. Material for sequencing was peripheral blood. The receptors here all came from a man aged 50-60 years with acute or convalescent COVID-19.

The V gene is TRBV4-2, the J gene TRBJ2-7; a possible D gene is TRBD1 (6 bases). CDR1 and CDR2 from the germline V gene are LGHNA and YNFKEQ. V was clipped by 4 bases and J by 6 bases, with 19 bases between them. This CDR3 is built from 15 residues. For the CDR3, the DNA is TGTGCCAGCAGCCCCTCTAACAGGGTAATCAGCGAGCAGTACTTC. Protein product: CASSPSNRVISEQYF.

This sequence joins TRBV2 and TRBJ1-1; D possibly corresponds to TRBD1 (5 bases). Trimming took off 7 bases at V and 0 bases at J, with 15 bases between the two ends. Per the germline V gene, CDR1 is SNHLY and CDR2 is FYNNEI. The CDR3 has 15 residues. For the CDR3, the DNA is TGTGCCAGCACCGGGGGAGGGACTTTGAACACTGAAGCTTTCTTT. Amino acids: CASTGGGTLNTEAFF.

The rearrangement joins TRBV28 to TRBJ2-7; 9 bases are shared with TRBD2. Germline V gene data show CDR1 as MDHEN and CDR2 as SYDVKM. V gave up 3 bases and J gave up 1 base; unmatched junction bases: 7. The CDR3 has 16 residues. In nucleotides, the CDR3 is TGTGCCAGCAGTTTTCTAGCGGGGTCAGGGTCCTACGAGCAGTACTTC. Protein sequence: CASSFLAGSGSYEQYF.

This chain joins TRBV6-4 and TRBJ2-1; 12 nucleotides line up with TRBD2. With 6 bases clipped from V and 8 bases from J, the junction kept 8 bases outside the gene matches. Germline CDR1 reads MRHNA; CDR2 reads SNTAGT. The CDR3 covers 15 residues. The CDR3 is CASSTLAGGRDEQFF. CDR3 bases: TGTGCCAGCAGCACCCTAGCGGGGGGGCGGGATGAGCAGTTCTTC.

The V and J genes are TRBV15 and TRBJ2-1; 14 positions match TRBD2. The V gene's germline CDR1 is LNHNV and CDR2 YYDKDF (reference sequence). This CDR3 has 19 amino acids. V shed 3 bases and J 4 bases; nucleotides not matched to a gene: 11. As DNA, the CDR3 is TGTGCCACCAGCAGGAAGGCCGGGACTAGCGGGAGCCGGTACAATGAGCAGTTCTTC. This sequence encodes CATSRKAGTSGSRYNEQFF.

V usage is TRBV15 and J usage is TRBJ1-1, with D uncertain. This CDR3 region has 14 residues. V lost 1 base, J lost 1 base, and 7 bases lay in between. Germline-derived CDR1 and CDR2 are LNHNV and YYDKDF (reference sequence). The CDR3 DNA sequence: TGTGCCACCAGCAGAGCCGGGAGGAACACTGAAGCTTTCTTT. Amino acid sequence: CATSRAGRNTEAFF.

The chain recombines TRBV6-6 with TRBJ1-4; D is unresolved. The ends were cut back, 6 bases at V and 2 bases at J, with 13 bases in the middle. The CDR3 spans 15 residues. The germline CDR1 and CDR2 sequences are MNHNY and SVGAGI (reference sequence). CDR3 coding DNA: TGTGCCAGCAGGCCTCCGAGGGAGACTAATGAAAAACTGTTTTTT. This sequence encodes CASRPPRETNEKLFF.

The chain joins TRBV3-1 (or the pseudogene TRBV3-2) to TRBJ1-1; TRBD1 might be the D (6 bases). The CDR3 has 15 residues. Germline CDR1 reads LGHDT; CDR2 reads YNNKEL (reference sequence). Trimming took 4 bases from V and 1 from J, leaving 13 bases between them. CDR3 nucleotide sequence: TGTGCCAGCAGCCTAACGGGACAACAGAACACTGAAGCTTTCTTT. As protein: CASSLTGQQNTEAFF.

The chain combines TRBV27 with TRBJ1-1; possibly TRBD1 for D (6 bases). Deletions cut 2 bases from V and 1 base from J, with 11 bases between. This CDR3 contains 15 residues. The germline gives CDR1 MNHEY, CDR2 SMNVEV (reference sequence). The chain's CDR3 is CASSLATGSNTEAFF. The CDR3 bases are TGTGCCAGCAGTTTAGCGACAGGCTCGAACACTGAAGCTTTCTTT.

The chain carries TRBV28 and TRBJ2-1; 15 positions match TRBD2. Unmatched junction bases numbered 6, after V lost 5 bases and J lost 4 bases. CDR3 length: 17 residues. CDR1 and CDR2 from the germline V gene are MDHEN and SYDVKM. Here the CDR3 reads CASSTWTSGGVYNEQFF. DNA for the CDR3: TGTGCCAGCAGTACGTGGACTAGCGGGGGGGTGTACAATGAGCAGTTCTTC.

This sequence joins TRBV7-7 and TRBJ2-2, with TRBD2 as a possible D gene (6 bases). The CDR3 sequence is 14 residues long. V shed 6 bases and J shed 4 bases, with 12 bases lying between them. Germline CDR1 and CDR2: SSHAT and FNYEAQ (reference sequence). This chain's CDR3 is CASSRGIGTGELFF. CDR3 sequence (DNA): TGTGCCAGCAGTCGGGGGATTGGCACCGGGGAGCTGTTTTTT.

The chain recombines TRBV7-8 with TRBJ1-2; D may be TRBD1 (5 bases). The CDR3 is 15 amino acids. V was trimmed by 5 bases and J by 7 bases, leaving 20 bases between them. In germline, CDR1 is SGHVS, CDR2 FQNEAQ. This chain's CDR3 is CASSSEGRAVGGYTF. CDR3 nucleotide sequence: TGTGCCAGCAGCAGTGAAGGCAGGGCAGTAGGTGGCTACACCTTC.

J is TRBJ2-7 and V is TRBV27, with 13 bases fitting TRBD2. The trim removed 5 bases at V and 0 bases at J, leaving 10 bases unmatched. Germline loops: CDR1 MNHEY, CDR2 SMNVEV (reference sequence). CDR3 size: 18 residues. This CDR3 reads CASSDGTSGTIPSYEQYF. DNA of the CDR3: TGTGCCAGCAGTGACGGGACTAGCGGGACCATACCCTCCTACGAGCAGTACTTC.

The chain's CDR3 is CASSFGGNGELFF. CDR3 bases: TGTGCCAGCAGTTTCGGGGGGAACGGGGAGCTGTTTTTT. The rearrangement joins TRBV12-3 or TRBV12-4 to TRBJ2-2; 7 bases agree with TRBD2. The V and J ends lost 3 bases and 7 bases, in that order; junction bases with no gene match: 2. This CDR3 has 13 amino acids.

This chain's CDR3 is CASSPTRSHNEQFF. CDR3 coding DNA: TGTGCCAGCAGCCCAACCCGGAGCCACAATGAGCAGTTCTTC. The chain carries TRBV11-3 and TRBJ2-1, with no clear D. The CDR3 spans 14 residues. Trimming shortened V by 5 bases and J by 5 bases, and 13 bases separated the two germline ends. Germline lookup yields CDR1 SGHNT and CDR2 YENEEA.

V and J are TRBV19 and TRBJ2-1; TRBD2 aligns across 12 bases. This CDR3 comprises 17 residues. The germline V gene has CDR1 LNHDA and CDR2 SQIVND (reference sequence). V shed 3 bases and J 4 bases; nucleotides not matched to a gene: 7. As DNA, the CDR3 is TGTGCCAGTAGTATCCCCTCCGGGACTAGCGGGTACAATGAGCAGTTCTTC. Its translation: CASSIPSGTSGYNEQFF.

This clone was seen a handful of times. The genes are TRBV30 and TRBJ1-3; no definite D call. Germline-derived CDR1 and CDR2 are GTSNPN and SVGIG (reference sequence). V was trimmed by 0 bases and J by 0 bases, leaving 9 bases between them. This CDR3 has 15 amino acids. CDR3 amino acids: CAWSVTQASGNTIYF. The CDR3, as DNA: TGTGCCTGGAGTGTTACCCAAGCCTCTGGAAACACCATATATTTT.

This chain links TRBV7-2 with TRBJ2-1; TRBD1 matches 8 bases. This CDR3 region has 15 residues. Unmatched junction bases numbered 7, after V lost 4 bases and J lost 5 bases. CDR1 and CDR2 from the germline V gene are SGHTA and FQGNSA. The CDR3 protein is CASSSRDRTHNEQFF. DNA for the CDR3: TGTGCCAGCAGCTCCCGGGACAGGACTCACAATGAGCAGTTCTTC.

J is TRBJ1-5 and V is TRBV28, with a weak D call TRBD1 (6 bases). From germline, CDR1 is MDHEN and CDR2 SYDVKM. Trimming cost V 9 bases and J 0 bases, with 12 bases left between them. The CDR3 is 14 residues long. The CDR3 bases are TGTGCCAGTCAGGGGATCAATAGCAATCAGCCCCAGCATTTT. Protein sequence: CASQGINSNQPQHF.

The CDR3 DNA reads TGTGCCAGCAGTTGGGCCACAGCCTACGAGCAGTACTTC. Protein sequence: CASSWATAYEQYF. The J gene is TRBJ2-7, the V gene TRBV6-2 or TRBV6-3; D is ambiguous. Germline V gives CDR1 MNHEY, CDR2 SVGEGT. The CDR3 runs to 13 residues. V was clipped by 4 bases and J by 2 bases, with 9 bases between them.

The chain links TRBV15 to TRBJ2-3; 7 bases agree with TRBD1. Germline values: CDR1 LNHNV, CDR2 YYDKDF (reference sequence). CDR3 length equals 14 residues. V gave up 6 bases and J gave up 2 bases; unmatched junction bases: 5. The CDR3 DNA reads as TGTGCCACCAGTCGGGACAGCATCACAGATACGCAGTATTTT. This codes for CATSRDSITDTQYF.